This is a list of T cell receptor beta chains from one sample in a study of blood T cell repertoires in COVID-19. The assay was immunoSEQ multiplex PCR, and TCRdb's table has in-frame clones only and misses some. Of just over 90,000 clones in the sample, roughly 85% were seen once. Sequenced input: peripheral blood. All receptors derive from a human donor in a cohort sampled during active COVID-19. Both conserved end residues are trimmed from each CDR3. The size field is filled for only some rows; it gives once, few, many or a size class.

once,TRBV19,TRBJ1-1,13,ASVRGQGMNTEAF
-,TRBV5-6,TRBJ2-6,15,ASSLLGAESGANVLT
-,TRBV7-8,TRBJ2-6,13,ATTGTANRANVLT
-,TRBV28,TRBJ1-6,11,ASTGTGASPLH
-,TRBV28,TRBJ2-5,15,ASSPLGEGGRQETQY
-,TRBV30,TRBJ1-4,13,AWSGPVEMEEKLF
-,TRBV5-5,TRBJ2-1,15,ASSLRTPGLSYNEQF
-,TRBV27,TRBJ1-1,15,ASSLSGQGKITFEAF
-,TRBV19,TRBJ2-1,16,ASSILNNYLDGYNEQF
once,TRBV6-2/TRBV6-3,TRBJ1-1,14,ASSYGTGVGNTEAF
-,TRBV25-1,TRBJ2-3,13,ASSGGQGFADTQY
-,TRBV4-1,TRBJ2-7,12,ASSTGTGDHEQY
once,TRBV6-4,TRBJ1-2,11,ASSPGQYYGYT
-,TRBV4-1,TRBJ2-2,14,ASSLGEGAQTGELF
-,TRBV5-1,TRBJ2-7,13,ASSSQVLGTYEQY
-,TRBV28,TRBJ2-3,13,ASSPGTSSTDTQY
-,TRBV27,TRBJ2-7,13,ASSPRPGSSYEQY
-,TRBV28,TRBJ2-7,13,ASRFAGTSAYEQY
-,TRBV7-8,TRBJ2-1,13,ASSFRDTLYNEQF
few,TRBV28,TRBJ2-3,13,ASSSPGVGTDTQY
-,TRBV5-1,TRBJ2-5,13,ASSVQTGPKETQY
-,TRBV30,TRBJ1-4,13,AWSVSHFGTGWLF
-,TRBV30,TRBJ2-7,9,AWSLRDREY
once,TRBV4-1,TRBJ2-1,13,ASSSERVASSEQF
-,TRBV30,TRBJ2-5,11,AWSGGGPETQY
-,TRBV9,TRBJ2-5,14,ASSVGGLTQGETQY
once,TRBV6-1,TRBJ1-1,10,ASSERESEAF
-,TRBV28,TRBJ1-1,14,ASRASRGLSNTEAF
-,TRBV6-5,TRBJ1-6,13,ASRRQGTGYSPLH
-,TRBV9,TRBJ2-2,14,ASSPRTITNTGELF
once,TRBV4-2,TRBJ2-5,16,ASSHGTSGYQRGETQY
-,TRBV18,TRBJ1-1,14,ASSPSEGTGNTEAF
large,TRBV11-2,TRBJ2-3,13,ASSPSPRFADTQY
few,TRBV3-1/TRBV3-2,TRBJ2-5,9,ASKREETQY
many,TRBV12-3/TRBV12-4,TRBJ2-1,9,ASTSGQPQF
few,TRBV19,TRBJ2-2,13,ASSSGQRNTGELF
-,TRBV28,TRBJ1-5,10,ATLRGNQPQH
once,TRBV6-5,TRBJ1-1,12,ASRDRGRNTEAF
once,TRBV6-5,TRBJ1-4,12,ASAALQGNEKLF
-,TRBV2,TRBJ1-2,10,ASSEEDRGYT
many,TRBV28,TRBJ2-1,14,ASSLFARVKVGEQF
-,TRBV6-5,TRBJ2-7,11,ASWSRGKYEQY
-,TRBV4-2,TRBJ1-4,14,ASSQEFSQGREKLF